This T cell receptor (beta chain) was sequenced for a study of identical twins. A word on this clonotype: Its antigen remains unknown.

In TCRdb, the 5' RACE reads were re-called with MiXCR into one record per CDR3 protein. The profile covers some 330,000 distinct CDR3 sequences, with roughly 9% appearing a single time and roughly 9% taken by the ten largest. General study findings and limits: While abundant cord blood beta clonotypes carried fewer insertions, memory repertoires showed no such pattern. Conclusions were drawn cross-sectionally by statistical analysis, without following the same donors. Modeled out-of-frame TCR alpha sharing in monozygotic twins fell below observed levels.

The CDR3 runs to 15 residues. J lost 3 bases, V lost 3 bases, and 4 bases had no gene match. The V gene's germline CDR1 is SEHNR and CDR2 FQNEAQ (reference sequence). V usage is TRBV7-9 and J usage is TRBJ2-1; TRBD2 aligns across 8 bases. Sequenced input: naive T cells sorted from blood. The sequence was collected from a woman between 50 and 59 years old in good health. This CDR3 reads CASSFGTRIYNEQFF. The CDR3 coding sequence is TGTGCCAGCAGCTTCGGGACTAGGATCTACAATGAGCAGTTCTTC.